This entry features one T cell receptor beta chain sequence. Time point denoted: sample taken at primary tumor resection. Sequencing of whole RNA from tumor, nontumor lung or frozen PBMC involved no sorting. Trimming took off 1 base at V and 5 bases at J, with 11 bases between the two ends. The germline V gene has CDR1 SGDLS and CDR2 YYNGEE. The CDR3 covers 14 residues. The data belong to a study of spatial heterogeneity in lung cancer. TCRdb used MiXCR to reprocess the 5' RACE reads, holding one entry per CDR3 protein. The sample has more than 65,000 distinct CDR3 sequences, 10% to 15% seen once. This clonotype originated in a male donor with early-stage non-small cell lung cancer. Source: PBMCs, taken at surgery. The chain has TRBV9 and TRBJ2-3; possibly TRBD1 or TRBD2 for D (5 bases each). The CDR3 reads CASSVTGPGDTQYF. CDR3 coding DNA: TGTGCCAGCAGCGTAACGGGGCCTGGAGATACGCAGTATTTT.